Below, 32 T cell receptor beta chains from the same sample are listed, as sequenced in a study of T-cell memory formation after mild COVID-19. TCRdb reanalysed the 5' RACE reads using MiXCR and keeps one entry per CDR3 protein. Found here are 90,000 to 120,000 distinct CDR3 sequences, more than 9.5% of them singletons; the top ten hold about 40%. Sequencing was performed on PBMCs or a T cell subset sorted from them (not recorded which). These receptors all come from a man between 18 and 29 years old who had mild COVID-19 (a few samples of this study predate the infection). Cell type and time point are not known.

This clonotype was counted ten times or more. The chain carries TRBV20-1 and TRBJ2-3; D gene uncertain. The CDR3 loop spans 14 amino acids. Looked up from germline, CDR1 is DFQATT and CDR2 is SNEGSKA (reference sequence). Trimming shortened V by 5 bases and J by 4 bases, and 16 bases separated the two germline ends. DNA of the CDR3: TGCAGTGCTGAATGGTGGGTTGGCGCAGATACGCAGTATTTT. This encodes CSAEWWVGADTQYF.

This clonotype has a count of ten or more. The chain couples TRBV5-5 to TRBJ2-1; D is ambiguous. The CDR3 covers 14 residues. Between the trimmed V and J ends, which lost 1 base and 5 bases, there was a span of 10 bases. Per germline, CDR1 SGHKS and CDR2 YYEKEE (reference sequence). CDR3 loop: CASSLSWVDNEQFF. CDR3 in DNA: TGTGCCAGCAGCTTGTCCTGGGTCGACAATGAGCAGTTCTTC.

The rearrangement uses TRBV7-9 and TRBJ1-1; 7 bases are a match to TRBD1. This CDR3 has 15 amino acids. With 5 bases clipped from V and 0 bases from J, the junction kept 6 bases outside the gene matches. Germline V gene lookup returns CDR1 SEHNR and CDR2 FQNEAQ (reference sequence). CDR3: CASSPPGQMNTEAFF. The CDR3 DNA sequence: TGTGCCAGCAGCCCACCGGGACAGATGAACACTGAAGCTTTCTTT.

This clonotype was observed a handful of times. V and J are TRBV6-2 or TRBV6-3 and TRBJ2-6; 7 positions agree with TRBD1. The CDR3 length is 16 residues. The germline CDR1 and CDR2 sequences are MNHEY and SVGEGT. V lost 8 bases to trimming and J lost 2 bases; unmatched junction nucleotides: 9. The CDR3 loop reads CASSGGSPAGANVLTF. Written as DNA, the CDR3 is TGTGCCAGCTCAGGGGGATCCCCTGCTGGGGCCAACGTCCTGACTTTC.

This clonotype was seen a handful of times. The J gene is TRBJ2-7, the V gene TRBV20-1; perhaps TRBD2 as D (5 bases). The CDR3 is made up of 15 amino acids. Trimming took off 6 bases at V and 1 base at J, with 19 bases between the two ends. CDR1 and CDR2 from the germline V gene are DFQATT and SNEGSKA (reference sequence). Written as DNA, the CDR3 is TGCAGTGCCCGACCACTAGTTTTGTTTTCCTACGAGCAGTACGTC. It specifies CSARPLVLFSYEQYV.

This clonotype was picked up a small number of times. The rearrangement joins TRBV9 to TRBJ1-2; D is uncertain. From germline, CDR1 is SGDLS and CDR2 YYNGEE. The CDR3 has 16 residues. Trimming cost V 0 bases and J 4 bases, with 16 bases left between them. CDR3 nucleotide sequence: TGTGCCAGCAGCGTAGAGGCAGGCGACCTTTTCTATGGCTACACCTTC. Its translation is CASSVEAGDLFYGYTF.

The rearrangement uses TRBV21-1 and TRBJ1-1. TRBV21-1 is assigned pseudogene status. The CDR3 loop spans 14 amino acids. DNA for the CDR3: TGTGCCAGCAGCAAAGCGGGAACGGCGGTAGCAGCTTTCTTT. Amino acid sequence: CASSKAGTAVAAFF.

This chain joins TRBV6-5 and TRBJ1-3, with a weak D call TRBD1 (5 bases). CDR1 is MNHEY, CDR2 SVGAGI, per germline. V was pared by 6 bases and J by 0 bases, with 9 bases between. This CDR3 has 14 amino acids. The CDR3 DNA is TGTGCCAGCAGGACAGATTTCTCTGGAAACACCATATATTTT. As protein: CASRTDFSGNTIYF.

This clonotype occurred many times. V and J are TRBV29-1 and TRBJ1-1; maybe TRBD1 (6 bases). The CDR3 consists of 12 residues. Germline CDR1 SQVTM, CDR2 ANQGSEA. V lost 2 bases to trimming and J lost 5 bases, with 9 bases between them. CDR3 residues: CSVENRGTEAFF. The CDR3 bases are TGCAGCGTTGAAAATAGGGGGACTGAAGCTTTCTTT.

This clonotype was counted a few times. J is TRBJ1-6 and V is TRBV10-3; 7 positions match TRBD1. Germline V gene sequence: CDR1 ENHRY, CDR2 SYGVKD. V was pared by 9 bases and J by 6 bases, with 8 bases of the junction left unmatched. The CDR3 spans 14 residues. This CDR3 reads CAIWTGETNSPLHF. CDR3 sequence (DNA): TGTGCCATTTGGACAGGAGAAACTAATTCACCCCTCCACTTT.

The chain's CDR3 is CASSLSSGGFSTDTQYF. For the CDR3, the DNA is TGTGCCAGCAGCTTATCGTCGGGGGGCTTCAGCACAGATACGCAGTATTTT. V is TRBV7-2 and J is TRBJ2-3; weak D call: TRBD2 (7 bases). The V end was cut by 2 bases, the J end by 0 bases, with 15 bases between. CDR1 SGHTA and CDR2 FQGNSA come from the germline V gene. The CDR3 is 17 amino acids. Based on the CDR3 plus reference TRBV7-2 and TRBJ2-3, the full variable domain is GAGVSQSPSNKVTEKGKDVELRCDPISGHTALYWYRQSLGQGLEFLIYFQGNSAPDKSGLPSDRFSAERTGGSVSTLTIQRTQQEDSAVYLCASSLSSGGFSTDTQYFGPGTRLTVL.

This clonotype came up a few times. The chain couples TRBV4-1 to TRBJ2-3, with D possibly TRBD1 on 5 matching bases. The CDR3 has 14 residues. Germline V lookup: CDR1 MGHRA, CDR2 YSYEKL. V was clipped by 1 base and J by 9 bases, with 14 bases between them. CDR3 bases: TGCGCCAGCAGCCAAGGGGGCGACTGGGGAACGCAGTATTTT. Translating it yields CASSQGGDWGTQYF.

This rearrangement joins TRBV12-3 or TRBV12-4 to TRBJ2-7, with 7 positions matching TRBD1. With 5 bases clipped from V and 6 bases from J, the junction kept 7 bases outside the gene matches. The CDR3 extends over 13 amino acids. CDR3 in amino acids: CASSAGTAGEQYF. The CDR3 region has the DNA TGTGCCAGCAGTGCCGGGACAGCCGGCGAGCAGTACTTC.

This chain links TRBV20-1 with TRBJ2-5, with D maybe TRBD2 (5 bases). This CDR3 has 15 residues. Trimming took 2 bases from V and 4 from J, leaving 17 bases between them. Per the germline V gene, CDR1 is DFQATT and CDR2 is SNEGSKA (reference sequence). CDR3 nucleotides: TGCAGTGCTAGACCGGGGAGTAAACTAAGAGAGACCCAGTACTTC. This gives the protein CSARPGSKLRETQYF.

This clonotype has more than one count but fewer than ten. The V and J genes are TRBV4-1 and TRBJ1-3; tentatively, D is TRBD1 (6 bases). The CDR3 has 14 residues. V lost 1 base and J 8 bases, leaving 12 bases between the germline ends. CDR1 is MGHRA and CDR2 is YSYEKL in the germline V gene. The CDR3: CASSQVAGAYTIYF. CDR3 nucleotide sequence: TGCGCCAGCAGCCAAGTGGCAGGGGCCTACACCATATATTTT.

The chain recombines TRBV15 with TRBJ2-7, with D hard to call. Germline lookup yields CDR1 LNHNV and CDR2 YYDKDF (reference sequence). The CDR3 spans 13 residues. V was clipped by 0 bases and J by 5 bases, with 8 bases between them. CDR3 DNA sequence: TGTGCCACCAGCAGAGATCGGGTTCACGAGCAGTACGTC. This encodes CATSRDRVHEQYV.

V usage is TRBV10-3 and J usage is TRBJ1-3; D is undetermined. Trimming shortened V by 6 bases and J by 2 bases, and 11 bases separated the two germline ends. Per germline, CDR1 ENHRY and CDR2 SYGVKD. This CDR3 contains 14 residues. The CDR3 nucleotides read TGTGCCATCAGGGTAGAGACGACTGGAAACACCATATATTTT. Its protein product is CAIRVETTGNTIYF.

The genes are TRBV19 and TRBJ1-1, with D uncertain. The V end was cut by 9 bases, the J end by 0 bases, with 23 bases between. CDR1 LNHDA and CDR2 SQIVND come from the germline V gene (reference sequence). CDR3 length: 17 amino acids. This chain's CDR3 is CASCPSQLTYMNTEAFF. The CDR3 nucleotides read TGTGCCAGCTGCCCGTCCCAACTGACGTACATGAACACTGAAGCTTTCTTT.

Only a few counts were recorded for this clonotype. V gene TRBV4-3 combines with J gene TRBJ2-7, with D possibly being TRBD1 or TRBD2 (5 bases each). There are 18 residues in the CDR3. Germline loops: CDR1 LGHNA, CDR2 YSLEER. Deletions cut 0 bases from V and 0 bases from J, with 18 bases between. CDR3: CASSQDGSGTGSSYEQYF. The CDR3 region has the DNA TGCGCCAGCAGCCAAGACGGATCCGGGACGGGGAGCTCCTACGAGCAGTACTTC.

This clonotype was counted at least ten times. The rearrangement links TRBV5-1 to TRBJ2-7, with D perhaps matching TRBD1 or TRBD2 (6 bases each). Looked up from germline, CDR1 is SGHRS and CDR2 is YFSETQ. The CDR3 is 15 amino acids. The V end was cut by 0 bases, the J end by 4 bases, with 14 bases between. CDR3 amino acids: CASSLVGGGEYEQYV. The CDR3 DNA sequence: TGCGCCAGCAGCTTGGTCGGGGGCGGAGAATACGAGCAGTACGTC.

This clonotype has only a few counts. The chain joins TRBV29-1 to TRBJ2-7, with D unclear. The V gene lost 2 bases and the J gene lost 4 bases, with 3 bases spanning the gap. The CDR3 has 10 amino acids. Germline loops: CDR1 SQVTM, CDR2 ANQGSEA. Here the CDR3 reads CSVEFYEQYV. The CDR3 nucleotides are TGCAGCGTTGAATTTTACGAGCAGTACGTC.

This clonotype appeared many times. The DNA of the CDR3 is TGTGCCAGCAGCCCCGAACAGGGGGCGAGGTACAATGAGCAGTTCTTC. This gives the protein CASSPEQGARYNEQFF. This rearrangement joins TRBV7-9 to TRBJ2-1; 9 bases are shared with TRBD1. Germline values: CDR1 SEHNR, CDR2 FQNEAQ (reference sequence). The CDR3 runs 16 residues. The junction had 9 bases not matched to a gene; V was cut back by 5 bases and J by 4 bases.

This clonotype was seen a handful of times. This chain links TRBV18 with TRBJ2-2, with 8 bases lining up with TRBD1. Germline lookup yields CDR1 KGHSH and CDR2 LQKENI. Germline trimming cut 8 bases from V and 3 bases from J; bases unmatched to any gene: 2. The CDR3 is 13 amino acids. The CDR3 loop is CASPDRDTGELFF. CDR3 DNA sequence: TGTGCCAGCCCGGACAGGGACACCGGGGAGCTGTTTTTT.

This clonotype occurred a few times. V gene TRBV11-2 combines with J gene TRBJ2-5, with a possible D match to TRBD1 (7 bases). Germline CDR1 SGHAT, CDR2 FQNNGV. V was cut by 5 bases and J by 4 bases, with 17 bases left in between. This CDR3 comprises 15 residues. CDR3 DNA: TGTGCCAGCAGCATCTCCAGGGGGGCGGGAGAGACCCAGTACTTC. Protein sequence: CASSISRGAGETQYF.

The sample holds a few counts of this clonotype. This chain joins TRBV12-3 or TRBV12-4 and TRBJ2-1; tentative D call: TRBD2 (6 bases). The CDR3 has 16 residues. Between the trimmed V and J ends, which lost 2 bases and 0 bases, there was a span of 11 bases. The CDR3 sequence: CASSLSGTRSYNEQFF. CDR3 DNA sequence: TGTGCCAGCAGTTTAAGTGGGACTCGCTCCTACAATGAGCAGTTCTTC.

There are a few counts of this clonotype. The V and J genes are TRBV27 and TRBJ1-6; maybe TRBD1 (5 bases). With 8 bases removed from V and 4 bases from J, the gap between germline ends came to 18 bases. CDR1 MNHEY and CDR2 SMNVEV come from the germline V gene (reference sequence). The CDR3 consists of 16 residues. CDR3 in DNA: TGTGCCAGCGGAAGTCGGGGGGTTCTTTATAATTCACCCCTCCACTTT. Its protein is CASGSRGVLYNSPLHF.

This clonotype occurred a few times. V gene TRBV15 combines with J gene TRBJ2-7; the D gene is possibly TRBD1 (6 bases). The CDR3 runs 19 residues. Germline CDR1 and CDR2: LNHNV and YYDKDF (reference sequence). V lost 1 base and J 1 base, leaving 23 bases between the germline ends. In DNA form, the CDR3 reads TGTGCCACCAGCAGAGGGGTCAGGGGAAGGTCCTCCTCATCCTACGAGCAGTACGTC. Amino acid sequence: CATSRGVRGRSSSSYEQYV.

The chain joins TRBV20-1 to TRBJ2-7; 11 bases align to TRBD1. The CDR3 contains 13 residues. The trim removed 5 bases at V and 5 bases at J, leaving 5 bases unmatched. Germline V gene data show CDR1 as DFQATT and CDR2 as SNEGSKA (reference sequence). CDR3 nucleotide sequence: TGCAGTGCTGGACAGGGGGCGCTACACGAGCAGTACTTC. Its translation: CSAGQGALHEQYF.

This clonotype came up many times. This chain connects TRBV7-6 to TRBJ1-3; tentatively, D is TRBD1 (6 bases). The V end was cut by 2 bases, the J end by 0 bases, with 11 bases between. CDR3 length: 16 residues. The germline gives CDR1 SGHVS, CDR2 FNYEAQ. In nucleotides, the CDR3 is TGTGCCAGCAGCTTACTTCTACAGGGCTCTGGAAACACCATATATTTT. Its translation is CASSLLLQGSGNTIYF.

This clonotype was seen more than once but under ten times. The rearrangement joins TRBV4-2 to TRBJ1-2, with TRBD1 matching 8 bases. Germline-derived CDR1 and CDR2 are LGHNA and YNFKEQ. The V segment lost 5 bases and the J segment 8 bases; nucleotides outside the gene matches: 10. The CDR3 extends over 14 amino acids. CDR3 nucleotide sequence: TGTGCCAGCAGCGACTACCAGGGGGCTGGAGGCTACACCTTC. Encoded protein: CASSDYQGAGGYTF.

Ten or more counts support this clonotype. The chain uses TRBV4-1 and TRBJ2-1; 14 bases are shared with TRBD2. CDR3 length equals 18 residues. The germline V gene encodes CDR1 MGHRA and CDR2 YSYEKL. The V and J ends lost 8 bases and 1 base, in that order; junction bases with no gene match: 10. The CDR3 spells CASGGGLAGGRSYNEQFF. CDR3 nucleotide sequence: TGCGCCAGCGGCGGAGGACTAGCGGGGGGACGTTCCTACAATGAGCAGTTCTTC.

This clonotype was seen a few times. The rearrangement links TRBV7-9 to TRBJ1-1; D unresolved. The CDR3 spans 14 residues. Germline V CDR1 and CDR2: SEHNR, FQNEAQ (reference sequence). The ends were cut back, 2 bases at V and 1 base at J, with 8 bases in the middle. For the CDR3, the DNA is TGTGCCAGCAGCTTACTGGTTAGGAACACTGAAGCTTTCTTT. Its protein is CASSLLVRNTEAFF.